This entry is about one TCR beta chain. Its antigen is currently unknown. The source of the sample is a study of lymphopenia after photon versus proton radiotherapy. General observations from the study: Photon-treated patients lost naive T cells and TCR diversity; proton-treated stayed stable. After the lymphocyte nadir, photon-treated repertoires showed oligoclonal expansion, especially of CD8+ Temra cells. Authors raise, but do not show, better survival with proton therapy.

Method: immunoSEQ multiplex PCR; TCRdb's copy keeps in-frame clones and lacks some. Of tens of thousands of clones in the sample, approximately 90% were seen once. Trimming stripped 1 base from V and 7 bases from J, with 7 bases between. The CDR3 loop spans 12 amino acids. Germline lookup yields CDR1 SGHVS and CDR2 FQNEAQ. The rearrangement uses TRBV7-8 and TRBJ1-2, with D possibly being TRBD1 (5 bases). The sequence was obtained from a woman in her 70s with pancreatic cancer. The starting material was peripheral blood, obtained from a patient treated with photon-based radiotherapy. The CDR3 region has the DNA TGTGCCAGCAGCTTAGGAGGGGTTGGCTACACCTTC. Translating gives CASSLGGVGYTF.